This TCR beta chain was sequenced in a study of identical twins. Study-level results: Low generation probability was overrepresented in out-of-frame alpha sequences shared by twins. Without tracking the same donors, conclusions rested on cross-sectional statistical analysis. Sharing of beta out-of-frame sequences by twins showed a weaker excess.

This clonotype was observed many times. Its antigen is unidentified. In TCRdb, the 5' RACE reads were re-called with MiXCR into one record per CDR3 protein. Found here are 250,000 or so distinct CDR3 sequences, 5.5% to 7% of them singletons; the top ten hold 3.5% to 4%. This sample was also put to use in a study of yellow fever vaccine responses in identical twins.

The TCR comes from a woman younger than 35 in good health. The specimen sequenced was memory (CD45RO+) T cells sorted from blood.

The DNA of the CDR3 is TGTGCCAGCAGCGACCATCTTCGGACAGGGGACACAGATACGCAGTATTTT. Translated: CASSDHLRTGDTDTQYF. The gene calls are TRBV5-6 and TRBJ2-3, with 9 bases identical to TRBD1. J was trimmed by 2 bases and V by 4 bases; bases with no gene match: 11. Per germline, CDR1 SGHDT and CDR2 YYEEEE. This CDR3 comprises 17 residues.